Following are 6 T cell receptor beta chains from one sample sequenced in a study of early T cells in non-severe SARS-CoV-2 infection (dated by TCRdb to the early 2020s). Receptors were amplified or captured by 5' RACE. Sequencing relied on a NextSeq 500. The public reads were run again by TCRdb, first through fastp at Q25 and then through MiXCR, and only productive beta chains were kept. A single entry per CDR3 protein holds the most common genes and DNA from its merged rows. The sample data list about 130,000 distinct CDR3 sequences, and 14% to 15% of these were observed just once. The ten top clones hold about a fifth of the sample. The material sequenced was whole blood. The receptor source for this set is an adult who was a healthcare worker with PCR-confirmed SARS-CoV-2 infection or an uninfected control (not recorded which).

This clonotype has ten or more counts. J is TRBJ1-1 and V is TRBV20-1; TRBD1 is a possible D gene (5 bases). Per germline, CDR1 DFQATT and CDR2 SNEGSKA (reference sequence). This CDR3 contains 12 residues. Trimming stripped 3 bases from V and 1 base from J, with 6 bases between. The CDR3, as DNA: TGCAGTGCTAGTAGGGGGAACACTGAAGCTTTCTTT. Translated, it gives CSASRGNTEAFF.

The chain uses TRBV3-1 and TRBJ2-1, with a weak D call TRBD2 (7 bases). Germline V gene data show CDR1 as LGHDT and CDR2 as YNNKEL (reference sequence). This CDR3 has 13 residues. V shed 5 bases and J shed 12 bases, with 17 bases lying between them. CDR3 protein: CASSEGGPQGQFF. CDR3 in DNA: TGTGCCAGCAGCGAGGGGGGGCCCCAAGGGCAGTTCTTC.

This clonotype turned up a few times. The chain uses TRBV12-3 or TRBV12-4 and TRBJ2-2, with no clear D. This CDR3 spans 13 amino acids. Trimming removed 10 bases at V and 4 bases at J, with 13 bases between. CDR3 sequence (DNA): TGTGCCATCCTCCTCAAGTCCACCGGGGAGCTGTTTTTT. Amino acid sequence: CAILLKSTGELFF.

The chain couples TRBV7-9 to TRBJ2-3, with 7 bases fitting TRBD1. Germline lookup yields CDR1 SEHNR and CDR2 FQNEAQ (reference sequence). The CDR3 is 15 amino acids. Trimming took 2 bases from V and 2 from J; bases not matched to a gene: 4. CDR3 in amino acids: CASSLRDSPTDTQYF. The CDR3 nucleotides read TGTGCCAGCAGCTTAAGGGACAGCCCCACAGATACGCAGTATTTT.

CDR3 sequence reads: CASSQDRDSTDTQYF. CDR3 coding DNA: TGCGCCAGCAGCCAAGATCGGGATAGCACAGATACGCAGTATTTT. The chain joins TRBV4-1 to TRBJ2-3, with D possibly TRBD2 on 5 matching bases. This CDR3 spans 15 amino acids. Germline V gives CDR1 MGHRA, CDR2 YSYEKL. Trimming cost V 0 bases and J 0 bases, with 7 bases left between them.

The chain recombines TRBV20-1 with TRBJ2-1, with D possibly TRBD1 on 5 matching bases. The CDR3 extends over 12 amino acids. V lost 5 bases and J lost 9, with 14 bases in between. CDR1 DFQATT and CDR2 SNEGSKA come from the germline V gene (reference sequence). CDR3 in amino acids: CSAWTVRGEQFF. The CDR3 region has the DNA TGCAGTGCTTGGACGGTTAGGGGTGAGCAGTTCTTC.